Each of the 12 T cell receptor beta chains below was sequenced from the same sample in a study of blood T cell repertoires in COVID-19. Clones were sequenced by immunoSEQ multiplex PCR, and TCRdb holds only the in-frame ones, with some missing. In the table there are 150,000 or so clones, around 90% of which are singletons. The sample taken for sequencing was peripheral blood. The source of these receptors is a man between 18 and 29 years old with acute or convalescent COVID-19.

V is TRBV11-2 and J is TRBJ2-5; D is possibly TRBD1 (6 bases). The CDR3 is 17 amino acids. The germline V gene has CDR1 SGHAT and CDR2 FQNNGV. V dropped 2 bases and J dropped 4 bases, with 20 bases sitting between them. This chain's CDR3 is CASSLLPTGPGIETQYF. For the CDR3, the DNA is TGTGCCAGCAGCTTACTACCTACAGGGCCAGGAATAGAGACCCAGTACTTC.

The genes are TRBV29-1 and TRBJ2-2, with a possible D match to TRBD1 (6 bases). V shed 1 base and J shed 2 bases, with 8 bases lying between them. The germline V gene encodes CDR1 SQVTM and CDR2 ANQGSEA. There are 14 residues in the CDR3. This chain's CDR3 is CSVEGTENTGELFF. Written as DNA, the CDR3 is TGCAGCGTTGAAGGGACAGAAAACACCGGGGAGCTGTTTTTT.

J is TRBJ2-3 and V is TRBV6-4; no clear D gene. V lost 5 bases and J lost 8, with 14 bases in between. In germline, CDR1 is MRHNA, CDR2 SNTAGT. The CDR3 length is 13 residues. The CDR3 coding sequence is TGTGCCAGCAGTAGAGGAGAGTACGGTACGCAGTATTTT. Its protein is CASSRGEYGTQYF.

The chain recombines TRBV15 with TRBJ1-2; D is unresolved. CDR1 is LNHNV and CDR2 is YYDKDF in the germline V gene (reference sequence). The CDR3 runs to 15 residues. Trimming stripped 0 bases from V and 4 bases from J, with 12 bases between. The CDR3 sequence is CATSRDYLSSYGYTF. The CDR3 DNA reads as TGTGCCACCAGCAGAGATTATTTAAGTAGCTATGGCTACACCTTC.

The chain carries TRBV11-3 and TRBJ2-1, with 8 bases fitting TRBD2. The CDR3 spans 15 residues. Losses at the gene ends were 3 bases for V and 7 bases for J; bases not matched to a gene: 8. Per the germline V gene, CDR1 is SGHNT and CDR2 is YENEEA. CDR3 DNA: TGTGCCAGCAGCTTGAACGGGGGGGAATTTAATGAGCAGTTCTTC. Translation gives CASSLNGGEFNEQFF.

Note on this clone: Other DNA sequences in this sample translate to the same CDR3. J is TRBJ2-5 and V is TRBV7-9; D is unresolved. The CDR3 covers 11 residues. The V and J ends lost 6 bases and 2 bases respectively, with 4 bases between them. CDR1 is SEHNR, CDR2 FQNEAQ, per germline (reference sequence). As DNA, the CDR3 is TGTGCCAGCAGTTCACAAGAGACCCAGTACTTC. It yields the protein CASSSQETQYF.

The chain has TRBV6-6 and TRBJ1-6; D not certain. The V end was cut by 6 bases, the J end by 10 bases, with 22 bases between. Germline lookup yields CDR1 MNHNY and CDR2 SVGAGI (reference sequence). The CDR3 has 16 amino acids. CDR3 sequence reads: CASSWEEQAGGSPLHF. The CDR3 nucleotides are TGTGCCAGCAGCTGGGAGGAGCAGGCGGGCGGGTCACCCCTCCACTTT.

This chain links TRBV29-1 with TRBJ2-3; TRBD1 might be the D (7 bases). The CDR3 spans 17 residues. Germline V gene data show CDR1 as SQVTM and CDR2 as ANQGSEA. The V end was cut by 2 bases, the J end by 0 bases, with 18 bases between. The DNA of the CDR3 is TGCAGCGTTGAAAATCGGGGGACAGTCCTTAGCACAGATACGCAGTATTTT. It codes for CSVENRGTVLSTDTQYF.

Worth noting for this clone: The same CDR3 arises from other DNA sequences in this sample as well. The V gene is TRBV11-2, the J gene TRBJ2-1; D remains ambiguous. The germline CDR1 and CDR2 sequences are SGHAT and FQNNGV. Trimming stripped 1 base from V and 5 bases from J, with 6 bases between. The CDR3 sequence is 13 residues long. CDR3 in DNA: TGTGCCAGCAGCTTAGCGGGTAACAATGAGCAGTTCTTC. Translating gives CASSLAGNNEQFF.

This chain connects TRBV7-2 to TRBJ2-7; tentative D call: TRBD2 (6 bases). Per germline, CDR1 SGHTA and CDR2 FQGNSA. V lost 5 bases, J lost 4 bases, and 12 bases lay in between. CDR3 length equals 13 residues. CDR3 amino acids: CASSHRRVYEQYF. CDR3 in DNA: TGTGCCAGCAGCCACAGGAGGGTTTACGAGCAGTACTTC.

The table lists this clone with a few counts. The rearrangement links TRBV6-4 to TRBJ2-5; tentatively, D is TRBD1 (6 bases). V lost 2 bases and J lost 4, with 20 bases in between. The CDR3 loop spans 17 amino acids. Germline V gene data show CDR1 as MRHNA and CDR2 as SNTAGT. Written as DNA, the CDR3 is TGTGCCAGCAGTGACCCCGAGGGGGAACTAGTTGCAGAGACCCAGTACTTC. Amino acid sequence: CASSDPEGELVAETQYF.

The chain has TRBV5-1 and TRBJ2-7; possibly TRBD1 for D (5 bases). Germline CDR1 reads SGHRS; CDR2 reads YFSETQ. The CDR3 is made up of 15 amino acids. Deletions cut 0 bases from V and 5 bases from J, with 15 bases between. CDR3 bases: TGCGCCAGCAGCTTGGTCGGCAGGGAACTAAACGAGCAGTACTTC. Its protein product is CASSLVGRELNEQYF.